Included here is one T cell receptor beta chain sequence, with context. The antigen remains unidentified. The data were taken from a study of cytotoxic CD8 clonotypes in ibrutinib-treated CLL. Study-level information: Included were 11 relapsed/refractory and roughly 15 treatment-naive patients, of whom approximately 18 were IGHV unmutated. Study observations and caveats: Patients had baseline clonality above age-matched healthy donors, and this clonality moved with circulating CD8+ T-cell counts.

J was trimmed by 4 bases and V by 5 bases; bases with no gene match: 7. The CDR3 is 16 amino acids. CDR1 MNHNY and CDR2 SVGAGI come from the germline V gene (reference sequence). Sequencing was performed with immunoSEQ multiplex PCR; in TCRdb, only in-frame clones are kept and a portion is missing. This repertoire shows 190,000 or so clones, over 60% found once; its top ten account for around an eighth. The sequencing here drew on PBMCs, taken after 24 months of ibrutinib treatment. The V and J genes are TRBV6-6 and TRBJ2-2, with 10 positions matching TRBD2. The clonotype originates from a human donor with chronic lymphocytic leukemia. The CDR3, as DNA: TGTGCCAGCAGTGCCCTTCTAGCGGGAGCCACCGGGGAGCTGTTTTTT. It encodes CASSALLAGATGELFF.